This T cell receptor (beta chain) was captured by sequencing in a study of T cell responses to AZD1222 COVID-19 vaccine. The repertoire was sequenced with immunoSEQ multiplex PCR; TCRdb's copy has only in-frame clones and lacks some. The data contain 100,000 or so clones, about 86% of them singletons. Germline lookup yields CDR1 MNHEY and CDR2 SVGEGT. The CDR3 is made up of 16 amino acids. Unmatched junction bases numbered 4, after V lost 0 bases and J lost 5 bases. This chain links TRBV6-2 or TRBV6-3 with TRBJ2-4; the match to TRBD1 covers 10 bases. The sequence was obtained from an adult in good health. The sequencing here drew on peripheral blood, taken on day 0 of AZD1222 vaccination. The CDR3 loop is CASSYSTGGPQNIQYF. The CDR3 DNA sequence: TGTGCCAGCAGTTACTCGACAGGGGGCCCCCAAAACATTCAGTACTTC.